The T cell receptor (beta chain) under discussion was sequenced for a study of blood T cell repertoires in COVID-19. Looking at the study overall: Spain, Italy and the United States supplied samples that represented acute and convalescent COVID-19.

Sequenced by immunoSEQ multiplex PCR; TCRdb stores in-frame clones only, minus some. The sample lists approximately 180,000 clones; about 80% were seen once. Participant age was roughly 18 to 90 years, and participants resided in 24 US areas. Categorization into cohorts depended on clinical history that participants reported. This CDR3 comprises 18 residues. Germline lookup yields CDR1 LGHNA and CDR2 YSLEER. V trimming: 0 bases; J trimming: 0 bases; junction bases outside the gene matches: 3. Sequencing input: PBMCs or T cells enriched from blood (not recorded which). This clonotype was sampled from a woman in her fifties or sixties with acute COVID-19. The J gene is TRBJ1-4, the V gene TRBV4-3; 11 nucleotides agree with TRBD1. The CDR3 sequence is CASSQDPGQGATNEKLFF. DNA of the CDR3: TGCGCCAGCAGCCAAGATCCGGGACAGGGGGCAACTAATGAAAAACTGTTTTTT.